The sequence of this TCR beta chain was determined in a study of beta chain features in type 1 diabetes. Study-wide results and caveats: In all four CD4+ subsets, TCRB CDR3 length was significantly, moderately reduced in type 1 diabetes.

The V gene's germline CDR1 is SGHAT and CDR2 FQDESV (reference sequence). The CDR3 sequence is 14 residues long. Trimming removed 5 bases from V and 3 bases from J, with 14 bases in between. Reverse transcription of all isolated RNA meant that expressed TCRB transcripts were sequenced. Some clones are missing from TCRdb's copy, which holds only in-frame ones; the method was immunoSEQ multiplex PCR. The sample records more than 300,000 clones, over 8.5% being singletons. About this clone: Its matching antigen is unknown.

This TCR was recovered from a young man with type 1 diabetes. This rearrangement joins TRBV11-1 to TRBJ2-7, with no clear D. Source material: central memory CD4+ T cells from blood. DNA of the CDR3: TGTGCCAGCAGCCCAACCCGAAAGATCTACGAGCAGTACTTC. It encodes CASSPTRKIYEQYF.